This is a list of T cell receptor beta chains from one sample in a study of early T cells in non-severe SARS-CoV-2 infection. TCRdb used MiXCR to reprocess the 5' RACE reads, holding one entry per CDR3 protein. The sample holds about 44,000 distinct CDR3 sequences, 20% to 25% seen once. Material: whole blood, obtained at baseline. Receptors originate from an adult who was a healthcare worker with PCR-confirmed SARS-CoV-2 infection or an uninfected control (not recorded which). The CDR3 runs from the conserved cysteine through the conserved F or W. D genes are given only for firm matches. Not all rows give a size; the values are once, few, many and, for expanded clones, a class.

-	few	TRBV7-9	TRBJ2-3	TGTGCCAGCAGCTCACCCGGACAGTCGTATACGCAGTATTTT	CASSSPGQSYTQYF
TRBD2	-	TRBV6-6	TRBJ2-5	TGTGCCAGCAGTTACGAGGGTAGCGGGGAGTCACAAGAGACCCAGTACTTC	CASSYEGSGESQETQYF
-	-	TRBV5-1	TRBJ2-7	TGCGCCAGCAGCCCTAACAGGGATCATCTCTACTACGAGCAGTACTTC	CASSPNRDHLYYEQYF
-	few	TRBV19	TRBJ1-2	TGTGCCAGTAGTGCCCCGGACCGTGGCTACACCTTC	CASSAPDRGYTF
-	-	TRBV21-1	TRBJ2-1	TGTGCCAGCAGCAAACCCTGGACTAGCGGGGTGTACAATGAGCAGTTCTTC	CASSKPWTSGVYNEQFF
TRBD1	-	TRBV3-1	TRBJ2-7	TGTGCCAGCAGCCAAGAGAGGACAGGGTCCTACGAGCAGTACTTC	CASSQERTGSYEQYF
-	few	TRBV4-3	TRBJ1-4	TGCGCCAGCAGCCAAGACGGGGCGGAGGAAAAACTGTTTTTT	CASSQDGAEEKLFF
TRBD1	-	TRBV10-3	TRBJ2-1	TGTGCCATCAGTGAGTTAACAGGGGGTTCGGGCAATGAGCAGTTCTTC	CAISELTGGSGNEQFF
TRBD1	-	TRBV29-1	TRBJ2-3	TGCAGCGTTGTCTGGACAGGATTCACAGATACGCAGTATTTT	CSVVWTGFTDTQYF
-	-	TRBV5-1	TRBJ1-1	TGCGCCAGCAGCTTCCGGAGGGGCTCAGCTTTCTTT	CASSFRRGSAFF
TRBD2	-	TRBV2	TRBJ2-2	TGTGCCAGCAGTCCCTCTAGCGGGGTTGACGGGGAGCTGTTTTTT	CASSPSSGVDGELFF
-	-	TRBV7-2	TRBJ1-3	TGTGCCAGCAGCTTAGTAAGGGCGGGCTCTGGAAACACCATATATTTT	CASSLVRAGSGNTIYF
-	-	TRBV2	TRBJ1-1	TGTGTCAGCACGCCGAATCGGGAGGCTGAAGCTTTCTTT	CVSTPNREAEAFF
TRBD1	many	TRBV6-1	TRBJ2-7	TGTGCCAGCAGTGCCGGGACAGGGAAGCCCTACGAGCAGTACTTC	CASSAGTGKPYEQYF
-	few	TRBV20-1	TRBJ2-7	TGCAGTGCCAAAGACATCTACTCCCCTTACGAGCAGTACTTC	CSAKDIYSPYEQYF
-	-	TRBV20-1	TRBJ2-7	TGCAGTGCCTCCCCGCGAAACGAGCAGTACTTC	CSASPRNEQYF
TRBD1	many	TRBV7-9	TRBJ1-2	TGTGCCAGCAGCTTAGTAGGGACAGGCAACTATGGCTACACCTTC	CASSLVGTGNYGYTF
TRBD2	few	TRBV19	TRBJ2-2	TGTGCCAGTAGTGCACCGGGGGGAACCGGGGAGCTGTTTTTT	CASSAPGGTGELFF
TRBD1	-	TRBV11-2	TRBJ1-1	TGTGCCAGCAGTCCCCAGGGGGCTGGGACTGAAGCTTTCTTT	CASSPQGAGTEAFF
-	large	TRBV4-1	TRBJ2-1	TGCGCCAGCAGCCACCCCGGGCAGGTTAGAGAGCAGTTCTTC	CASSHPGQVREQFF
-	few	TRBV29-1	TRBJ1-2	TGCAGCGCCAGGGTCATCTCCTATGGCTACACCTTC	CSARVISYGYTF
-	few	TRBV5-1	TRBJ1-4	TGCGCCAGCAGCGGGGGCGTCGACGACCCTAACTGGGATGAAAAACTGTTTTTT	CASSGGVDDPNWDEKLFF
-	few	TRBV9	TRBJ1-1	TGTGCCAGCAGCGTAGAGTTAAGGGGAGGCACTGAAGCTTTCTTT	CASSVELRGGTEAFF
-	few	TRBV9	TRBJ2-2	TGTGCCAGCAGCGTAGTTCCCAACACCGGGGAGCTGTTTTTT	CASSVVPNTGELFF
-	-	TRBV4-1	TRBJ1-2	TGCGCCAGCAGCCAAGTGGCAGGAGGGAACTATGGCTACACCTTC	CASSQVAGGNYGYTF
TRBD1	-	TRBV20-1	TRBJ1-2	TGCAGTGCTAGAGGACAGGGCGGCTATGGCTACACCTTC	CSARGQGGYGYTF
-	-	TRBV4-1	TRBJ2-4	TGCGCCAGCAGCCAAACCCATCTTACCGACATTCAGTACTTC	CASSQTHLTDIQYF
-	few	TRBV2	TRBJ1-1	TGTGCCAGCGGGAGGACACCCGGGGAAGCTTTCTTT	CASGRTPGEAFF
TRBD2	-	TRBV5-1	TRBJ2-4	TGCGCCAGCGGGGAGGGCAGGGTGAATAACATTCAGTACTTC	CASGEGRVNNIQYF
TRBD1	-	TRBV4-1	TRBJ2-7	TGCGCCAGCAGCCAAGGTTGGACAGGGTCGGGCGAGCAGTACTTC	CASSQGWTGSGEQYF
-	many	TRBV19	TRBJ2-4	TGTGCCAGTAGAGCGGTGAACGGGTGGGTTCAGTACTTC	CASRAVNGWVQYF
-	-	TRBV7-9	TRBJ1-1	TGTGCCAGCAGCTTTGGTGATCGGGGTGGTACTGAAGCTTTCTTT	CASSFGDRGGTEAFF
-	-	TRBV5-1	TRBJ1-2	TGCGCCAGCAGCCCGGCAACAGACACCAACTATGGCTACACCTTC	CASSPATDTNYGYTF
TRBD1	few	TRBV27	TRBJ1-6	TGTGCCAGCAGTTCTCGACAGGGGGGTAATTCACCCCTCCACTTT	CASSSRQGGNSPLHF
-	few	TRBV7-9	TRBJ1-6	TGTGCCAGCAGCCCGAAGATCCCGCCCCTCCACTTT	CASSPKIPPLHF
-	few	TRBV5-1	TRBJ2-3	TGCGCCAGCAGCGAGGAGGGGGGGCGCAGGGATACGCAGTATTTT	CASSEEGGRRDTQYF
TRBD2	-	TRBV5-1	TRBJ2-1	TGCGCCAGCACCCGGAGCGGGGGAATGAACAATGAGCAGTTCTTC	CASTRSGGMNNEQFF
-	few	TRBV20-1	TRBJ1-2	TGCAGTGCGCTTCTCGGAGGTTTTGATGGCTACACCTTC	CSALLGGFDGYTF
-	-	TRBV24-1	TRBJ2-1	TGTGCCACCAGTGATCCTGGTCGCCCCCACAATGAGCAGTTCTTC	CATSDPGRPHNEQFF
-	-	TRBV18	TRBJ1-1	TGTGCCAGCTCACCGGTTCGGCAGGGACGGACTGAAGCTTTCTTT	CASSPVRQGRTEAFF
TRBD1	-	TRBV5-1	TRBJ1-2	TGCGCCAGCAGCTTAGGGACAGGGGGCGACTATGGCTACACCTTC	CASSLGTGGDYGYTF
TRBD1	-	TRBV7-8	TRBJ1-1	TGTGCCAGCAGCCCGACCGGACAGGGGGGGTCTGAAGCTTTCTTT	CASSPTGQGGSEAFF
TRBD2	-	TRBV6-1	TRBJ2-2	TGTGCCAGCAGTGATTTAGCGGGGGGGCCCGGGGAGCTGTTTTTT	CASSDLAGGPGELFF
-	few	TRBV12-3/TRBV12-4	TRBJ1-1	TGTGCCAGCAGTTCTTCCCCTGAAGCTTTCTTT	CASSSSPEAFF
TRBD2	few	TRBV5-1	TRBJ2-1	TGCGCCAGCAGCTTGATTCCTAGCGGGGGCCCCTCCTACAATGAGCAGTTCTTC	CASSLIPSGGPSYNEQFF
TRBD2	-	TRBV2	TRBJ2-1	TGTGCCAGCGCAGGGACTAGCGGGGTCAATGAGCAGTTCTTC	CASAGTSGVNEQFF
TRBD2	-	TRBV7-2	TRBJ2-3	TGTGCCAGCAGCTTTGAGGCTAGCGGGGGTTATACGCAGTATTTT	CASSFEASGGYTQYF
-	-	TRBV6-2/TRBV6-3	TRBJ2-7	TGTGCCGCCCGGGACCCGCCCTACGAGCAGTACTTC	CAARDPPYEQYF
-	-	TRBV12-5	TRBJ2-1	TGTGCTAGTGGTTTGGGCCTCGGGATACTGTTCTTC	CASGLGLGILFF